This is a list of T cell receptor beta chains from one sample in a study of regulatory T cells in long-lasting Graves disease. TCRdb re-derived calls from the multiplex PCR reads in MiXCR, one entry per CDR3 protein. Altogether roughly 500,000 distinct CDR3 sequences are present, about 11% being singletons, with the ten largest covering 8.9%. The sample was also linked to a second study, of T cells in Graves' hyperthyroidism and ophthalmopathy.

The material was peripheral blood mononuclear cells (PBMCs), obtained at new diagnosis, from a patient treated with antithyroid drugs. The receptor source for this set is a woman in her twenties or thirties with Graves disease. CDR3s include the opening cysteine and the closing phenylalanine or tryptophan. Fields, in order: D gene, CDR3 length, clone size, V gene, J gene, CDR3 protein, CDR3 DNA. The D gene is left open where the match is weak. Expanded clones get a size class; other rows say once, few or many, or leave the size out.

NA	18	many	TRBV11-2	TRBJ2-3	CASSLDFPRQWHTDTQYF	TGTGCCAGCAGCTTAGATTTTCCCCGACAGTGGCACACAGATACGCAGTATTTT
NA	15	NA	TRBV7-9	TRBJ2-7	CASSPRDVVIYEQYF	TGTGCCAGCAGCCCCCGGGACGTAGTAATCTACGAGCAGTACTTC
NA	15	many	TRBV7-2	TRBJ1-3	CASSLMTTSGNTIYF	TGTGCCAGCAGCTTAATGACGACCTCTGGAAACACCATATATTTT
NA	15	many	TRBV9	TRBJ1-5	CASSPVGGPNQPQHF	TGTGCCAGCAGCCCAGTTGGGGGACCCAATCAGCCCCAGCATTTT
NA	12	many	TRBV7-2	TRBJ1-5	CASSLLYQPQHF	TGTGCCAGCAGCTTACTATATCAGCCCCAGCATTTT
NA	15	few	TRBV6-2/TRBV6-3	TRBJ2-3	CASSPVGTGPDTQYF	TGTGCCAGCAGCCCTGTGGGAACAGGTCCAGATACGCAGTATTTT
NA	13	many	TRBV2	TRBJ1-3	CASRYRAGNTIYF	TGTGCCAGCAGGTACAGGGCGGGAAACACCATATATTTT
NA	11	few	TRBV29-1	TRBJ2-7	CSVIKEGEQYF	TGCAGCGTCATAAAAGAGGGCGAGCAGTACTTC
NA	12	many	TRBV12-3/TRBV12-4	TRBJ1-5	CATSLVNQPQHF	TGTGCCACCTCCTTAGTCAATCAGCCCCAGCATTTT
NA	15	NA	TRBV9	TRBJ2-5	CASSGGAGTRLTQYF	TGTGCCAGCAGCGGGGGGGCAGGGACCCGTTTGACCCAGTACTTC
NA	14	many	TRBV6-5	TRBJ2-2	CASSYSRNTGELFF	TGTGCCAGCAGTTACTCAAGGAACACCGGGGAGCTGTTTTTT
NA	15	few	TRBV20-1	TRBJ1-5	CSARDSRVGGQPQHF	TGCAGTGCTAGAGATTCCAGGGTAGGGGGTCAGCCCCAGCATTTT
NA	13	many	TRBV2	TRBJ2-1	CASNRRSYNEQFF	TGTGCCAGCAATAGGCGCTCCTACAATGAGCAGTTCTTC
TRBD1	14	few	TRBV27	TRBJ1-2	CASSPQGVRSGYTF	TGTGCCAGCAGCCCCCAGGGGGTTAGGTCTGGCTACACCTTC
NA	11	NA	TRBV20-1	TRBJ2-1	CSAREDNEQFF	TGCAGTGCTAGGGAAGATAATGAGCAGTTCTTC
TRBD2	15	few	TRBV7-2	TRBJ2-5	CASSSRLAGVETQYF	TGTGCCAGCAGCTCCAGACTAGCGGGAGTTGAGACCCAGTACTTC
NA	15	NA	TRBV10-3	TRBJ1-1	CAISESPRTNTEAFF	TGTGCCATCAGTGAGTCGCCCAGGACCAACACTGAAGCTTTCTTT
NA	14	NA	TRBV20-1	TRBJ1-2	CSATHPGTHYGYTF	TGCAGTGCTACTCACCCAGGGACCCACTATGGCTACACCTTC
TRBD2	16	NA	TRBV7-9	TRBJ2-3	CASSLGLSGMTDTQYF	TGTGCCAGCAGCTTAGGGTTAAGCGGGATGACAGATACGCAGTATTTT
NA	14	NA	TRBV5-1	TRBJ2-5	CASSLLAGLETQYF	TGCGCCAGCAGCTTGCTAGCAGGACTGGAGACCCAGTACTTC
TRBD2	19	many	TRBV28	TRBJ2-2	CASSLGTSGIARNTGELFF	TGTGCCAGCAGTTTGGGGACTAGCGGGATAGCACGGAACACCGGGGAGCTGTTTTTT
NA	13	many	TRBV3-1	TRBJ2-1	CASSHVTVNEQFF	TGTGCCAGCAGCCACGTCACAGTCAATGAGCAGTTCTTC
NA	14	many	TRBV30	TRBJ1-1	CAWRGDFVDTEAFF	TGTGCCTGGAGGGGGGATTTTGTGGACACTGAAGCTTTCTTT
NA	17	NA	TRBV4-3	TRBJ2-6	CASSRAGSTAGANVLTF	TGCGCCAGCAGCCGAGCTGGTTCGACTGCTGGGGCCAACGTCCTGACTTTC
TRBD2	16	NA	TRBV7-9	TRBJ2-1	CASRDQGLGPYNEQFF	TGTGCCAGCAGAGATCAGGGACTAGGCCCTTACAATGAGCAGTTCTTC
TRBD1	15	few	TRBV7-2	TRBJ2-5	CASSLARQGLGTQYF	TGTGCCAGCAGCCTCGCGAGACAGGGCTTGGGGACCCAGTACTTC
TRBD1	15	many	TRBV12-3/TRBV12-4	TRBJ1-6	CASSDRGPYNSPLHF	TGTGCCAGTTCGGACAGGGGACCATATAATTCACCCCTCCACTTT
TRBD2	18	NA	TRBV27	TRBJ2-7	CASSSYGRIAGGMYEQYF	TGTGCCAGCAGTTCATACGGAAGAATAGCGGGAGGGATGTACGAGCAGTACTTC
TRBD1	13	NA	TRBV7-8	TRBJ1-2	CASSLNRGSGYTF	TGTGCCAGCAGCTTAAACAGGGGTAGCGGCTACACCTTC
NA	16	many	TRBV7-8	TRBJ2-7	CASSLTLTRMSYEQYF	TGTGCCAGCAGCTTAACTCTCACACGTATGTCCTACGAGCAGTACTTC
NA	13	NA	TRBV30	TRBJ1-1	CAWSLIWNTEAFF	TGTGCCTGGAGTCTAATTTGGAACACTGAAGCTTTCTTT
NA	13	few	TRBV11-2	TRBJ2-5	CASSFAGDETQYF	TGTGCCAGCAGCTTCGCAGGGGATGAGACCCAGTACTTC
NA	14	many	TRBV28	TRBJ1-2	CASSSPGGRRGYTF	TGTGCCAGCAGTTCACCCGGGGGACGTCGTGGCTACACCTTC
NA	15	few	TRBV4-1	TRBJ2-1	CASSQGDRLFDEQFF	TGCGCCAGCAGCCAAGGGGACCGTTTATTTGATGAGCAGTTCTTC
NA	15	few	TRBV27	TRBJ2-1	CASSFFPGLGNEQFF	TGTGCCAGCAGTTTTTTCCCAGGTCTCGGGAATGAGCAGTTCTTC
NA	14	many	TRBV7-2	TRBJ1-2	CASSVSGVRRGYTF	TGTGCCAGCAGCGTCTCCGGGGTACGGCGTGGCTACACCTTC
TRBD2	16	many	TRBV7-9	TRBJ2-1	CASSSKGSGRGNEQFF	TGTGCCAGCAGCTCAAAGGGGAGCGGGAGAGGCAATGAGCAGTTCTTC
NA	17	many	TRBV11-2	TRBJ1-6	CASSLGAGSSYNSPLHF	TGTGCCAGCAGCTTAGGGGCAGGGAGCTCCTATAATTCACCCCTCCACTTT
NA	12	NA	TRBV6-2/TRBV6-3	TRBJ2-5	CASSYAEETQYF	TGTGCCAGCAGTTATGCCGAAGAGACCCAGTACTTC
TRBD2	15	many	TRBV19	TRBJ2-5	CASSTQKTSGETQYF	TGTGCCAGTAGTACCCAAAAGACTAGCGGGGAGACCCAGTACTTC
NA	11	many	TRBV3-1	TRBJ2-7	CASSQVNEQYF	TGTGCCAGCAGCCAAGTGAACGAGCAGTACTTC
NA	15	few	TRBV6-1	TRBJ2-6	CASMARSSGANVLTF	TGTGCCAGCATGGCCCGAAGCTCTGGGGCCAACGTCCTGACTTTC
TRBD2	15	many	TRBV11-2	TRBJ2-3	CASSRLAASTDTQYF	TGTGCCAGCAGCAGACTAGCGGCTAGCACAGATACGCAGTATTTT
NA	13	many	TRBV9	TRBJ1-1	CASSAEGGTEAFF	TGTGCCAGCAGCGCTGAGGGGGGCACTGAAGCTTTCTTT
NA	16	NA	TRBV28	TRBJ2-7	CASSFRGAHSPYEQYF	TGTGCCAGCAGTTTCCGGGGGGCGCATTCCCCCTACGAGCAGTACTTC
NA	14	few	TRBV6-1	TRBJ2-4	CASSLSLVMNIQYF	TGTGCCAGCAGCCTTAGCCTTGTTATGAACATTCAGTACTTC
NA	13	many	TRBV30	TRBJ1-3	CAWGIVSANTIYF	TGTGCCTGGGGGATAGTCTCGGCGAACACCATATATTTT
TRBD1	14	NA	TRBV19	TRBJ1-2	CASRSGTGDYGYTF	TGTGCCAGTAGGTCCGGGACAGGCGACTATGGCTACACCTTC
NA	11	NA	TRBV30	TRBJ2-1	CAWSGGREQFF	TGTGCCTGGAGTGGGGGTCGTGAGCAGTTCTTC
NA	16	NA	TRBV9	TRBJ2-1	CASSPHRVGPYNEQFF	TGTGCCAGCAGCCCTCACAGGGTAGGGCCCTACAATGAGCAGTTCTTC